Below, one T cell receptor beta chain is given with its context. The table lists this clonotype with a few counts. Its antigen has not been determined. No per-base quality is available; no much larger clone lies one base away. The sample comes from a study of blood T cells in healthy people across ages (dated by TCRdb to about 2015). About the full investigation: In model experiments, roughly one uniquely barcoded TCR beta cDNA molecule per two T cells was captured by template switching. Age-related changes in TCR beta repertoire diversity were measured in the study by deep sequencing normalized with unique cDNA molecular identifiers. The donors were split into four age groups: young (average roughly 15 years), middle-aged (39), aged (roughly 65) and long-lived (82). To avoid experimental bias, donors of different ages were spread randomly across the sequencing lanes. Two additional independent replicas of 1 million unique cDNA reads from the same blood draw were analyzed for two donors (one aged 18 to 30 and one aged 80 or older). What the work shows at the level of the full study, not this receptor alone: Donor CMV infection status was unknown, potentially confounding age-related changes in expanded clonotypes. Estimates of total diversity from one million sequenced T cells were regarded as lower bounds and underestimates. Compared with the aged group, the long-lived group had more naive CD4+ T cells, fewer expanded clones and increased TCR diversity, suggesting age selection. Observed TCR beta diversity per million T cells fell roughly linearly with age, and a significant reduction was already apparent by age around 39. Observed TCR beta diversity correlated strongly with the percentage of naive T cells measured by flow cytometry. Bulk unsorted PBMC profiling prevented conclusive comparison of naive and antigen-experienced compartments.

Systemically healthy Caucasian individuals from Russia, around 38 in total and aged roughly 6 to 100 years, were included as donors. Each donor gave around 9.5 milliliters of peripheral blood, collected into EDTA-treated Vacutainer tubes. Ficoll-Paque density-gradient centrifugation was used to isolate PBMCs, with at least 6 million obtained per sample. Trizol reagent was used to extract total RNA from the PBMCs, yielding at least 5 micrograms per sample. Naive CD45RAhigh/CD27high T cell percentages were measured by flow cytometry on a PBMC aliquot from every donor. From the germline V gene (reference sequence), CDR1 is DFQATT and CDR2 is SNEGSKA. Including the terminal cysteine and phenylalanine, the CDR3 comprises 18 residues. The only DNA kept is the CDR3, 54 bases in frame from the first base. Trimming removed 6 bases from V and 0 bases from J; the gene matches leave 9 bases unexplained. Libraries were prepared through 5' RACE. Sequencing used an Illumina HiSeq 2500. A second PCR of about 6 to 11 cycles was performed with a sample-barcoded 5' primer and a J-beta primer mix. A unique molecular identifier was introduced onto each TCR beta cDNA molecule by a template-switch 5' adaptor carrying 12 random nucleotides. Each sample yielded at least 3 million CDR3-containing paired-end reads. The Mint cDNA synthesis kit, primed by a TRBC-specific oligonucleotide, was used to synthesize first-strand cDNA from all RNA. After uracil-DNA glycosylase treatment, a first 18-cycle PCR used universal primers M1SS and BC2_uni_R on all cDNA. Per the source publication's procedure: Normalization of each sample was performed by random selection of 1 million high-quality reads, each carrying a distinct molecular identifier. Reads with shared molecular identifiers were discarded instead of being binned into consensus sequences. CDR3 identification, clonotype clustering and error correction used MiTCR with a Q25 quality threshold and the strictest error-elimination algorithm. A nonparametric unseen species model using Euler transformation provided a lower-bound estimate of total TCR beta diversity. TCRdb ran its own pipeline on the public reads, namely fastp trimming at Q25 and MiXCR clone calling, and kept in-frame beta chains. CDR3 protein sequences are deduplicated, and each keeps its most common genes and DNA. The V and J calls reflect TCRdb's pipeline rather than the authors' work. This sample holds hundreds of thousands of distinct CDR3 sequences; roughly 49% were observed only once. Under 35% of the sample lies in the top ten.

Sequencing was performed on blood. The sequence was collected from a woman in her sixties or seventies in good health. The V and J genes are TRBV20-1 and TRBJ2-1; 15 junctional bases match TRBD2. The DNA sequence is as follows: TGCAGTGCATCGGGACTAGCGGGAGGCCCCAGCTCCTACAATGAGCAGTTCTTC. Its translation is CSASGLAGGPSSYNEQFF.